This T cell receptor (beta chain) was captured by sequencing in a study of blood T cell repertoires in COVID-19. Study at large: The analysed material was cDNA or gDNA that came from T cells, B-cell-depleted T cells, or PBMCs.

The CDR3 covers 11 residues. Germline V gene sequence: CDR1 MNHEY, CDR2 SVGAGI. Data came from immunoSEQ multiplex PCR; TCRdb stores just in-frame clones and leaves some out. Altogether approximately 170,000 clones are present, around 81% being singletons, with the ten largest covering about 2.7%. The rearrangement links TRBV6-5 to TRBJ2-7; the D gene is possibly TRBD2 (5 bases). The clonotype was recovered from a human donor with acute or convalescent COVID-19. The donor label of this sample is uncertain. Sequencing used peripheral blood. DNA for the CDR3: TGTGAAAGCCGGGAACTCTACGAGCAGTACTTC. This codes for CESRELYEQYF.